This T cell receptor beta chain emerged from a study of blood T cell repertoires in COVID-19. For the study at large: Samples representing acute and convalescent COVID-19 were sourced from the United States, Italy and Spain.

The CDR3 length is 15 residues. The germline CDR1 and CDR2 sequences are SGHTA and FQGNSA. The germline V and J ends were trimmed by 7 bases and 4 bases, with 19 bases remaining between them. Study processing details: Amplification of reference gene primers provided the estimated nucleated cell counts. Measured with immunoSEQ multiplex PCR; TCRdb has only the in-frame clones, and not every one. Clone size and V and J calls were adopted from that table, with D and trimming inferred from the DNA. The data contain some 90,000 clones, 80% to 90% of them singletons. The TCR comes from a man aged 50 or older with acute or convalescent COVID-19. Material for sequencing was peripheral blood. This sequence joins TRBV7-2 and TRBJ2-5; a weak D match, TRBD2 (6 bases). The CDR3 protein is CASTLGAGRGETQYF. CDR3 coding DNA: TGTGCCAGCACCCTAGGGGCGGGGCGGGGAGAGACCCAGTACTTC. The full variable domain, its missing parts supplied by reference TRBV7-2 and TRBJ2-5, is GAGVSQSPSNKVTEKGKDVELRCDPISGHTALYWYRQSLGQGLEFLIYFQGNSAPDKSGLPSDRFSAERTGGSVSTLTIQRTQQEDSAVYLCASTLGAGRGETQYFGPGTRLLVL.